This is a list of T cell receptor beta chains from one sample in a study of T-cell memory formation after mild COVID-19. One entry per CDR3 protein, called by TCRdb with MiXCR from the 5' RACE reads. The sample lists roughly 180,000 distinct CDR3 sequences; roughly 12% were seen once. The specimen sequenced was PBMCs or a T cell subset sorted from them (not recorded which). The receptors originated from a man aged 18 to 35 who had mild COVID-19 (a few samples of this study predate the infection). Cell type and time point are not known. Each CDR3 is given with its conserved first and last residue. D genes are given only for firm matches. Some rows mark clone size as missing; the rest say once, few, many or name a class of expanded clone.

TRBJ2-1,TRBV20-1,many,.,TGCAGTGCTAGAGGTTTACATGAGCAGTTCTTC,CSARGLHEQFF
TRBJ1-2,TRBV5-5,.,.,TGTGCCAGCAGCTTAGTCCCCGGTAACTATGGCTACACCTTC,CASSLVPGNYGYTF
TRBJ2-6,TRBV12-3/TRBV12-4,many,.,TGTGCCAGCAGTTTAATGTGGGGCCCCCTTCCGGTCCTGACTTTC,CASSLMWGPLPVLTF
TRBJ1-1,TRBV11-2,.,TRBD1,TGTGCCAGCAGCTTATTCGGACAGGGGAACACTGAAGCTTTCTTT,CASSLFGQGNTEAFF
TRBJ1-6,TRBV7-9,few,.,TGTGCCAGCAGCCGTGGGAGCTCCTATAATTCACCCCTCCACTTT,CASSRGSSYNSPLHF
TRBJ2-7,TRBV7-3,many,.,TGTGCCAGCAGCTTAACGCCGGGACGCAACTCCTACGAGCAGTACTTC,CASSLTPGRNSYEQYF
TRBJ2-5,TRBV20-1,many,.,TGCAGTGCTCGGGTCTCGGCAATAGGGACCCAGTACTTC,CSARVSAIGTQYF
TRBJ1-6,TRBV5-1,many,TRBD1,TGCGCCAGCAGTCGGGACAGCAATAATTCACCCCTCCACTTT,CASSRDSNNSPLHF
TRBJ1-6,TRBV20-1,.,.,TGCAGTGCTAGAGACCTACACGGCTCCTATAATTCACCCCTCCACTTT,CSARDLHGSYNSPLHF
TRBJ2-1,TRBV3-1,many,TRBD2,TGTGCCAGCAGCCCTACCCTTAGCGGGAGGGAGCAGTTCTTC,CASSPTLSGREQFF
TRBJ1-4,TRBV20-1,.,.,TGCAGTGCTCCCAAACCGGCAACAACTAATGAAAAACTTTTTTTT,CSAPKPATTNEKLFF
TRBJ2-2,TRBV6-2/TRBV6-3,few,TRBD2,TGTGCCAGCATTCGAGGTGGACTAGCACACACCGGGGAGCTGTTTTTT,CASIRGGLAHTGELFF
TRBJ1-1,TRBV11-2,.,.,TGTGCCAGCAGCCTCCGGGACGGAGGTCGGACTGAAGCTTTCTTT,CASSLRDGGRTEAFF
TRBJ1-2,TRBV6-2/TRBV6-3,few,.,TGTGCCAGCAGTTGGGCCGACTATGGCTACACCTTC,CASSWADYGYTF
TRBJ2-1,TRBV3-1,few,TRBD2,TGTGCCAGCAGCTACTCAGCGGGGAGGATTTTGAATGAGCAGTTCTTC,CASSYSAGRILNEQFF
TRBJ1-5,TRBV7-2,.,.,TGTGCCAGCAGCTTAGCGCCGGGTTTAGCTCAGCCCCAGCATTTT,CASSLAPGLAQPQHF
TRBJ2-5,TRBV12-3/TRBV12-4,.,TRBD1,TGTGCCAGCAGTCACGGGACAGGGTGGGAGACCCAGTACTTC,CASSHGTGWETQYF
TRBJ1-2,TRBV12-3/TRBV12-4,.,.,TGTGCCAGCAGTTTCGGCACCGGCGGTGGCTACACCTTC,CASSFGTGGGYTF
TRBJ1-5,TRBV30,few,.,TGTGCCTGGAGTGTAGGCTCTTATAGCAATCAGCCCCAGCATTTT,CAWSVGSYSNQPQHF
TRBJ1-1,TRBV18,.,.,TGTGCCAGCTCACCAGATAGGCTGGGTGGCACTGAAGCTTTCTTT,CASSPDRLGGTEAFF
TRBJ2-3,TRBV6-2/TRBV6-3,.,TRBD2,TGTGCCAGCACCCGACTAGCGGGGTTGAGGGATACGCAGTATTTT,CASTRLAGLRDTQYF
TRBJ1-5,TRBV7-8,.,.,TGTGCCAGCAGTTCGGTACGCTTGGGACAGCCCCAGCATTTT,CASSSVRLGQPQHF
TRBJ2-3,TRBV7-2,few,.,TGTGCCAGCAGCCTGGGGGGGGCCTGGGATACGCAGTATTTT,CASSLGGAWDTQYF
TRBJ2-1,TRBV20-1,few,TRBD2,TGCAGTGCTAGAGGGACTAGCGGGGGCCGTCGAAATGAGCAGTTCTTC,CSARGTSGGRRNEQFF
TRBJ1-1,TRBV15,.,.,TGTGCCACCAGTCCCAAGATATCAGGAATCGCTGAAGCTTTCTTT,CATSPKISGIAEAFF
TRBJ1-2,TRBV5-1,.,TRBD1,TGCGCCAGCAGCCTCGCCCCGACAGGGACAGGTGGATATGGCTACACCTTC,CASSLAPTGTGGYGYTF
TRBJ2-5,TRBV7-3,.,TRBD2,TGTGCCAGCAGCGCGGGACTAGCGGGGGGTCTGGAGACCCAGTACTTC,CASSAGLAGGLETQYF
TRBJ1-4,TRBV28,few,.,TGTGCCAGCAGTTTAGGTGCAACTAATGAAAAACTGTTTTTT,CASSLGATNEKLFF
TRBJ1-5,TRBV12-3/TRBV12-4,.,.,TGTGCCAGCAGTCCTCTCTCGGCCGGTCAGCCCCAGCATTTT,CASSPLSAGQPQHF
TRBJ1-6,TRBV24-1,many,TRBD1,TGTGCCGGATCCCGGGACAGCCGCTATAATTCACCCCTCCACTTT,CAGSRDSRYNSPLHF
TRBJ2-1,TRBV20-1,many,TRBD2,TGCAGTGCTGGACTAGCGGGGGCGACCAATGAGCAGTTCTTC,CSAGLAGATNEQFF
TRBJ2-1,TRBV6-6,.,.,TGTGCCAGCAGACACCAACTAGTTCGAACACACAATGAGCAGTTCTTC,CASRHQLVRTHNEQFF
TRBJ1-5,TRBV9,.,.,TGTGCCAGCAGCGCTAGGGGGGAGGTGGAACAGCCCCAGCATTTT,CASSARGEVEQPQHF
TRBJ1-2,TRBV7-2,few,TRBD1,TGTGCCAGCAGTCGTCATCAGGGGGCGGACTATGGCTACACCTTC,CASSRHQGADYGYTF
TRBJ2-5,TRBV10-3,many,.,TGTGCCACCAACCAGGGCGGTCCGGAGACCCAGTACTTC,CATNQGGPETQYF
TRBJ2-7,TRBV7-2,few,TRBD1,TGTGCCAGCAGCTTACCCCGAACAGGGGGGGAGCAGTACTTC,CASSLPRTGGEQYF
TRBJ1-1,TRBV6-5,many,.,TGTGCCAGCAGCCCCCTCCGGAAGAACACTGAAGCTTTCTTT,CASSPLRKNTEAFF
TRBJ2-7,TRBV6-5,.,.,TGTGCCAGCAGTTACTCTACACCATTCCAACCCAACCCCTACGAGCAGTACTTC,CASSYSTPFQPNPYEQYF
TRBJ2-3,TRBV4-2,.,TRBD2,TGTGCCAGCAGCCAAGAATCTAGCGGGGGGGCAGATACGCAGTATTTT,CASSQESSGGADTQYF
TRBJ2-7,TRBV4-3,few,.,TGCGCCAGCAGCCAAGAGTCGGCTAGTGTCTCCGAGCAGTACTTC,CASSQESASVSEQYF
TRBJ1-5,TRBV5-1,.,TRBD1,TGCGCCAGCAGCCTCACCGGACAGGGGAAGGGTCAGCCCCAGCATTTT,CASSLTGQGKGQPQHF
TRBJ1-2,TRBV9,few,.,TGTGCCAGCAGCGTAGTCAGGGGTGGGGTACTTGGCTACACCTTC,CASSVVRGGVLGYTF